These 4 T cell receptor beta chains were all obtained from the same sample, sequenced in a study of shared clonotypes between healthy human individuals. Using immunoSEQ multiplex PCR, the repertoire was profiled, and TCRdb retains in-frame clones only, with some absent. The sample carries 950,000 to 1,100,000 clones, about 84% recorded once. Sample: memory CD4+ T cells from PBMCs. The sample's subset: CD45RA-negative fraction. The receptor set was obtained from a man aged 18 to 30 in good health. Some clones in this sample may be carry-over from other donors' samples.

A remark on this clone: This same CDR3 is encoded by further DNA sequences in the sample. V is TRBV27 and J is TRBJ1-5; D is ambiguous. Trimming cost V 6 bases and J 6 bases, with 12 bases left between them. Germline loops: CDR1 MNHEY, CDR2 SMNVEV (reference sequence). This CDR3 spans 13 amino acids. The CDR3 is CASSRGLGQPQHF. The CDR3 DNA reads as TGTGCCAGCAGCAGAGGGTTGGGTCAGCCCCAGCATTTT.

The chain uses TRBV29-1 and TRBJ1-2; TRBD1 matches at 8 bases. With V trimmed by 2 bases and J by 7 bases, 3 bases remained unmatched. The CDR3 is made up of 12 amino acids. Germline-derived CDR1 and CDR2 are SQVTM and ANQGSEA. The CDR3 sequence is CSVEQTGVGYTF. CDR3 DNA sequence: TGCAGCGTTGAACAGACAGGGGTTGGCTACACCTTC. Full variable domain (remainder filled in from reference TRBV29-1 and TRBJ1-2): SAVISQKPSRDICQRGTSLTIQCQVDSQVTMMFWYRQQPGQSLTLIATANQGSEATYESGFVIDKFPISRPNLTFSTLTVSNMSPEDSSIYLCSVEQTGVGYTFGSGTRLTVV.

This chain joins TRBV28 and TRBJ2-3; 9 bases fit TRBD2. Trimming removed 2 bases from V and 2 bases from J; junction bases left unmatched: 17. CDR3 length: 20 residues. Germline V gene data show CDR1 as MDHEN and CDR2 as SYDVKM. The CDR3 nucleotides are TGTGCCAGCAGTTTACCCGGGACTAGCTTGCTCCCCAGACCCACAGATACGCAGTATTTT. Its translation is CASSLPGTSLLPRPTDTQYF.

The rearrangement links TRBV5-6 to TRBJ2-2; 8 nucleotides agree with TRBD2. The germline gives CDR1 SGHDT, CDR2 YYEEEE. The V and J ends lost 4 bases and 2 bases, in that order; junction bases with no gene match: 7. CDR3 length: 16 residues. Here the CDR3 reads CASSDGLAGNTGELFF. The CDR3 bases are TGTGCCAGCAGCGACGGACTAGCAGGAAACACCGGGGAGCTGTTTTTT.